This T cell receptor (beta chain) came from a study of blood T cell repertoires in COVID-19. Overall study: Nucleic acid was either cDNA or gDNA, and it came from T cells, B-cell-depleted T cells, or PBMCs.

Profiled with immunoSEQ multiplex PCR; TCRdb holds only in-frame clones, not every one. The data contain fewer than 300,000 clones, 70% to 90% of them seen just once; the ten biggest clones take up around 5.5%. CDR1 is MNHNS and CDR2 is SASEGT in the germline V gene. V gave up 2 bases and J gave up 5 bases, with 12 bases separating them. The CDR3 is 14 residues long. The sequencing sample was made of peripheral blood. The V call is TRBV6-1, the J call TRBJ2-5; possibly TRBD2 for D (6 bases). This receptor was identified in a man in his forties or fifties with active or convalescent COVID-19. The CDR3 sequence is CASSESTREETQYF. CDR3 sequence (DNA): TGTGCCAGCAGTGAAAGCACACGGGAGGAGACCCAGTACTTC.